A single T cell receptor (beta chain) is shown here with its context. Trimming shortened V by 6 bases and J by 4 bases, and 15 bases separated the two germline ends. The length of the CDR3 is 14 residues. Germline V lookup: CDR1 MNHEY, CDR2 SVGEGT. Original methodology: Amplified reference gene primers provided the basis for estimating nucleated cell counts. TCRdb's table, derived via immunoSEQ multiplex PCR, lists solely in-frame clones and lacks some. V and J calls and clone size are copied from that table; D and trimming were computed from the DNA. The repertoire holds around 90,000 clones, approximately 92% seen once, with approximately 6% in the top ten. This sample was taken from a study of blood T cell repertoires in COVID-19. About the research overall: From the United States, Italy and Spain came samples of acute and convalescent COVID-19.

The clonotype comes from a woman aged 60-75 years with active COVID-19. The chain carries TRBV6-2 or TRBV6-3 and TRBJ1-1, with D possibly TRBD1 on 6 matching bases. Sequencing was carried out using peripheral blood. DNA for the CDR3: TGTGCCAGCAGCCGACGGGGGGCAGGCACTGAAGCTTTCTTT. Protein: CASSRRGAGTEAFF.